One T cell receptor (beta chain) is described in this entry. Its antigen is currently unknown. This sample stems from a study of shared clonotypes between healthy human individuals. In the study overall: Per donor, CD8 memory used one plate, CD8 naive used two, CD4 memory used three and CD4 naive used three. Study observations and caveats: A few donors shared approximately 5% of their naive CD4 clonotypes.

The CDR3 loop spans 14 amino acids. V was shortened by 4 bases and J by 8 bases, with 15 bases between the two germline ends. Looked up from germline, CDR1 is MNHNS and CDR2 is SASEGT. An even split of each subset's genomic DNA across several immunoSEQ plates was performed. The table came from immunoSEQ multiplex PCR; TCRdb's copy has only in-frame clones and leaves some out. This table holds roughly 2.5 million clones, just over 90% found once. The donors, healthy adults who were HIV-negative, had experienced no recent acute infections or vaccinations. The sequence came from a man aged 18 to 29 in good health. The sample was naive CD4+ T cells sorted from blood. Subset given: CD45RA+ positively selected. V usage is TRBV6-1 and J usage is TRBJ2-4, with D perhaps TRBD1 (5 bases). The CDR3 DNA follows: TGTGCCAGCAGTGTGCCACTGGACAAGGACATTCAGTACTTC. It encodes CASSVPLDKDIQYF.